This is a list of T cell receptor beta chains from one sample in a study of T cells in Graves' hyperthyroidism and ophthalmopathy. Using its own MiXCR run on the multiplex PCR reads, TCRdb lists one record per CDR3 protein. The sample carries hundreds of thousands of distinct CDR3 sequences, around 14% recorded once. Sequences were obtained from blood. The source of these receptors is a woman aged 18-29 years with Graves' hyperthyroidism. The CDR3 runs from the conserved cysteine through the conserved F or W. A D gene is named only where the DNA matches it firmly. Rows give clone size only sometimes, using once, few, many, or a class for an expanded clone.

CASSQDPLRQGTNTEAFF,TGCGCCAGCAGCCAAGACCCCCTCCGACAGGGAACTAACACTGAAGCTTTCTTT,TRBD1,many,TRBJ1-1,TRBV4-1
CASSEDRDAGNTIYF,TGTGCCAGCAGCGAGGACAGGGACGCTGGAAACACCATATATTTT,TRBD1,NA,TRBJ1-3,TRBV9
CASSLRRGETQYF,TGTGCCAGCAGCCTCCGACGTGGGGAGACCCAGTACTTC,NA,many,TRBJ2-5,TRBV7-8
CSVSRNTGELFF,TGCAGCGTTTCCCGGAACACCGGGGAGCTGTTTTTT,NA,NA,TRBJ2-2,TRBV29-1
CMAGEETQYF,TGCATGGCGGGGGAAGAGACCCAGTACTTC,TRBD2,many,TRBJ2-5,TRBV20-1
CASSLLVGGARTGNTIYF,TGTGCCAGCAGCCTCCTTGTTGGGGGGGCGCGGACTGGAAACACCATATATTTT,NA,many,TRBJ1-3,TRBV2
CASSLANREAFF,TGTGCCAGCAGCCTGGCCAATCGCGAAGCTTTCTTT,NA,many,TRBJ1-1,TRBV5-5
CASIESLPNTGELFF,TGCGCCAGCATTGAGTCCCTCCCTAACACCGGGGAGCTGTTTTTT,NA,many,TRBJ2-2,TRBV5-1
CASSSTQGGIEKLFF,TGCGCCAGCAGCTCCACCCAGGGGGGGATTGAAAAACTGTTTTTT,TRBD1,few,TRBJ1-4,TRBV5-1
CASSEPGSRDEKLFF,TGTGCCAGCAGTGAACCGGGGTCCCGGGATGAAAAACTGTTTTTT,NA,many,TRBJ1-4,TRBV2
CASRGAGGLAKNIQYF,TGTGCCAGCAGGGGAGCAGGGGGTCTAGCCAAAAACATTCAGTACTTC,TRBD1,many,TRBJ2-4,TRBV6-1
CSTTRGLAGLTYEQYF,TGCAGCACCACCCGGGGACTAGCGGGGCTAACCTACGAGCAGTACTTC,TRBD2,many,TRBJ2-7,TRBV20-1
CSVEDIGQGHNYEQYF,TGCAGCGTTGAAGATATTGGACAGGGTCACAACTACGAGCAGTACTTC,TRBD1,few,TRBJ2-7,TRBV29-1
CASSSIAGRPSYEQYF,TGTGCCAGCAGTTCAATAGCGGGAAGACCCTCCTACGAGCAGTACTTC,TRBD2,NA,TRBJ2-7,TRBV6-5
CALGTGHYNEQFF,TGTGCCCTGGGGACAGGGCACTACAATGAGCAGTTCTTC,TRBD1,many,TRBJ2-1,TRBV10-3
CASSKGTATSTDTQYF,TGTGCCAGCAGCAAAGGGACAGCCACTAGCACAGATACGCAGTATTTT,TRBD1,many,TRBJ2-3,TRBV7-6
CASRAQGSGANVLTF,TGTGCCAGCAGGGCACAGGGATCTGGGGCCAACGTCCTGACTTTC,NA,NA,TRBJ2-6,TRBV6-1
CASRANEGFRANVLTF,TGTGCCAGCAGGGCAAACGAAGGGTTCCGGGCCAACGTCCTGACTTTC,NA,NA,TRBJ2-6,TRBV6-2/TRBV6-3
CSVGAAGNTIYF,TGCAGCGTTGGGGCAGCTGGAAACACCATATATTTT,NA,few,TRBJ1-3,TRBV29-1
CASSLVADLNTEAFF,TGTGCCAGCAGCTTAGTGGCCGACCTCAACACTGAAGCTTTCTTT,NA,NA,TRBJ1-1,TRBV7-2
CATSSGALETQYF,TGTGCCACCAGCAGTGGGGCCTTGGAGACCCAGTACTTC,NA,few,TRBJ2-5,TRBV15
CASSLTGNRPGEQYF,TGTGCCAGCAGCTTAACAGGAAACAGGCCGGGTGAGCAGTACTTC,NA,many,TRBJ2-7,TRBV7-3
CASSLSRTGIHYGYTF,TGTGCCAGCAGTTTATCGCGGACAGGGATCCACTATGGCTACACCTTC,TRBD1,few,TRBJ1-2,TRBV27
CASSSGTSGRQTQYF,TGTGCCAGCAGTTCTGGGACTAGCGGGAGGCAGACCCAGTACTTC,TRBD2,many,TRBJ2-5,TRBV28
CASSVEGLRGEAFF,TGTGCCAGCAGCGTAGAAGGGTTGAGAGGTGAAGCTTTCTTT,NA,NA,TRBJ1-1,TRBV9
CASSPGDRFYNEQFF,TGCGCCAGCAGCCCGGGGGACAGATTCTACAATGAGCAGTTCTTC,NA,few,TRBJ2-1,TRBV5-1
CASSSVSSGKVAQETQYF,TGTGCCAGCAGCTCCGTCTCTAGCGGGAAGGTCGCACAAGAGACCCAGTACTTC,TRBD2,many,TRBJ2-5,TRBV7-2
CASSAQNYGYTF,TGTGCCAGCAGTGCCCAGAACTATGGCTACACCTTC,NA,many,TRBJ1-2,TRBV2
CASSKYRGRTEAFF,TGTGCCAGCAGCAAATACAGGGGGCGGACTGAAGCTTTCTTT,TRBD1,many,TRBJ1-1,TRBV6-1
CASSPRRDPNQPQHF,TGTGCCAGCAGCCCTCGCCGGGACCCCAATCAGCCCCAGCATTTT,NA,NA,TRBJ1-5,TRBV9
CASSRQGAMGDTQYF,TGCGCCAGCAGCCGACAGGGGGCTATGGGAGATACGCAGTATTTT,TRBD1,once,TRBJ2-3,TRBV4-1
CASSQLFLGSEAFF,TGTGCCAGCAGCCAACTCTTTTTGGGGTCAGAAGCTTTCTTT,NA,few,TRBJ1-1,TRBV4-2
CASSPGQGNTEAFF,TGTGCCAGCTCACCGGGGCAGGGTAACACTGAAGCTTTCTTT,NA,many,TRBJ1-1,TRBV18
CASSLGVQGISYNSPLHF,TGTGCCAGCAGTTTAGGGGTACAGGGGATCTCCTATAATTCACCCCTCCACTTT,TRBD1,many,TRBJ1-6,TRBV28
CASSPRTSGEAGQFF,TGTGCCAGCAGCCCGCGGACTAGCGGGGAAGCAGGGCAGTTCTTC,TRBD2,many,TRBJ2-1,TRBV7-9
CASSILGTYDEQFF,TGTGCCAGCAGTATCCTCGGGACATATGATGAGCAGTTCTTC,NA,many,TRBJ2-1,TRBV27
CASSFGEGNTDTQYF,TGTGCCAGCAGCTTCGGAGAGGGGAACACAGATACGCAGTATTTT,NA,many,TRBJ2-3,TRBV11-3
CASSFRPGVGTGELFF,TGTGCCAGCAGCTTTCGTCCGGGAGTTGGCACCGGGGAGCTGTTTTTT,NA,NA,TRBJ2-2,TRBV5-8
CSALPQLGSAGDTQYF,TGCAGTGCCCTACCCCAGCTCGGATCAGCCGGCGATACGCAGTATTTT,NA,NA,TRBJ2-3,TRBV20-1
CATSVTTNYGYTF,TGTGCCACCAGTGTTACTACTAACTATGGCTACACCTTC,NA,many,TRBJ1-2,TRBV24-1
CASSQGPGLAYGYTF,TGTGCCAGCAGCCAAGGGCCGGGCCTCGCCTATGGCTACACCTTC,NA,many,TRBJ1-2,TRBV3-1
CATSDFRGREDTQYF,TGTGCCACCAGTGATTTTAGGGGGCGGGAAGATACGCAGTATTTT,NA,many,TRBJ2-3,TRBV24-1
CASSLFGGAGNTEAFF,TGCGCCAGCAGCTTGTTTGGGGGCGCCGGGAACACTGAAGCTTTCTTT,NA,many,TRBJ1-1,TRBV5-1
CATSDLWTTNEQFF,TGTGCCACCAGTGATTTGTGGACAACCAATGAGCAGTTCTTC,NA,many,TRBJ2-1,TRBV24-1
CATSDGTLGTEAFF,TGTGCCACCAGTGATGGCACATTGGGCACTGAAGCTTTCTTT,NA,many,TRBJ1-1,TRBV24-1
CASSPAMASGRNTDTQYF,TGTGCCAGCAGTCCCGCTATGGCTAGCGGGAGGAACACAGATACGCAGTATTTT,TRBD2,few,TRBJ2-3,TRBV6-1
CASIGTGNRGNYGYTF,TGTGCCAGCATAGGGACAGGTAATCGCGGGAACTATGGCTACACCTTC,TRBD1,many,TRBJ1-2,TRBV2
CSAGLKEAQYF,TGCAGTGCTGGACTAAAAGAGGCCCAGTACTTC,NA,NA,TRBJ2-5,TRBV20-1
CASSLGMGQGGTEAFF,TGTGCCAGCAGCCTAGGAATGGGGCAGGGAGGCACTGAAGCTTTCTTT,NA,many,TRBJ1-1,TRBV5-6
CASSDRFTYEQYF,TGTGCCAGCAGTGACAGGTTCACCTACGAGCAGTACTTC,NA,many,TRBJ2-7,TRBV12-3/TRBV12-4
CASSLLPDPNTGELFF,TGTGCCAGCAGCTTGTTGCCGGACCCGAACACCGGGGAGCTGTTTTTT,NA,NA,TRBJ2-2,TRBV5-5
CASSQALGGLGGTEAFF,TGCGCCAGCAGCCAAGCCCTAGGGGGCCTAGGTGGCACTGAAGCTTTCTTT,TRBD1,few,TRBJ1-1,TRBV4-3
CSARGQVSNEQFF,TGCAGTGCTAGAGGACAGGTGTCCAATGAGCAGTTCTTC,NA,NA,TRBJ2-1,TRBV20-1
CASSLNSGGDWGIQYF,TGTGCCAGCAGCTTGAATAGCGGGGGGGACTGGGGGATTCAGTACTTC,TRBD2,NA,TRBJ2-4,TRBV5-5
CASSGTVPEAFF,TGTGCCAGCAGCGGGACTGTCCCTGAAGCTTTCTTT,NA,many,TRBJ1-1,TRBV12-3/TRBV12-4
CASQRDRGYEQYF,TGTGCCAGCCAGAGGGACAGGGGATACGAGCAGTACTTC,TRBD1,NA,TRBJ2-7,TRBV7-9
CASSIGRGNQPQHF,TGTGCCAGTAGTATAGGGAGGGGAAATCAGCCCCAGCATTTT,NA,many,TRBJ1-5,TRBV19
CASSSTGNIANQPQHF,TGCGCCAGCAGCTCAACAGGGAATATAGCCAATCAGCCCCAGCATTTT,NA,few,TRBJ1-5,TRBV4-1
CAISDRQGKETQYF,TGTGCCATCAGTGATAGGCAGGGGAAAGAGACCCAGTACTTC,NA,many,TRBJ2-5,TRBV10-3